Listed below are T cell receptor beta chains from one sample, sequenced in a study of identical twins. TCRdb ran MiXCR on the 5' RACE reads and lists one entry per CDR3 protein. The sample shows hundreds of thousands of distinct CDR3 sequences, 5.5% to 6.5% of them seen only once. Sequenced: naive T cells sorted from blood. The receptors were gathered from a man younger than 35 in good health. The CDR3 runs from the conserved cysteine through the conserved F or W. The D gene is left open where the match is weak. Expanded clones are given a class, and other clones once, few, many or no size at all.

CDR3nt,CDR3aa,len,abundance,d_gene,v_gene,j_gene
TGTGCCAGCAGCCCCGCAGGGGTCGGGATAGGCACTGAAGCTTTCTTT,CASSPAGVGIGTEAFF,16,few,NA,TRBV3-1,TRBJ1-1
TGTGCCAGCACACCCAGGAGCCCAGATACGCAGTATTTT,CASTPRSPDTQYF,13,many,NA,TRBV7-9,TRBJ2-3
TGTGCCAGCAGTCCCAGCCTATGGGCTGCTAGCACAGATACGCAGTATTTT,CASSPSLWAASTDTQYF,17,many,NA,TRBV27,TRBJ2-3
TGTGCCAGCAGCACGCGTAGCGAGACTTACGAGCAGTACTTC,CASSTRSETYEQYF,14,NA,NA,TRBV7-8,TRBJ2-7
TGTGCCAGCAGTTTTATACCCATGAACACTGAAGCTTTCTTT,CASSFIPMNTEAFF,14,few,NA,TRBV27,TRBJ1-1
TGTGCCAGCAGTTTGGACAGGAGCACGTCTCGGGAGCTGTTTTTT,CASSLDRSTSRELFF,15,once,TRBD1,TRBV27,TRBJ2-2
TGTGCCAGCAGCTTAAAATGGCACTCCTTTAATTCACCCCTCCACTTT,CASSLKWHSFNSPLHF,16,NA,NA,TRBV7-8,TRBJ1-6
TGTGCCAGCAGTTACCGCCAGGCGGGGGGGTACAATGAGCAGTTCTTC,CASSYRQAGGYNEQFF,16,NA,TRBD2,TRBV6-5,TRBJ2-1
TGTGCCAGCAGCCCGCTAAGGACAGGTTTGATCGATGAGCAGTTCTTC,CASSPLRTGLIDEQFF,16,NA,TRBD1,TRBV7-9,TRBJ2-1
TGTGCCAGCAGCTTAGGTGCAGGGGGAAATTCACCCCTCCACTTT,CASSLGAGGNSPLHF,15,NA,TRBD1,TRBV7-2,TRBJ1-6
TGTGCCAGCAGTTCGCCCGGGACTTTCTATGGCTACACCTTC,CASSSPGTFYGYTF,14,few,NA,TRBV6-5,TRBJ1-2
TGTGCCAGCAGCTTGGCCTCTACCCTACCCGGCACAGATACGCAGTATTTT,CASSLASTLPGTDTQYF,17,many,NA,TRBV5-5,TRBJ2-3